This T cell receptor (beta chain) was profiled in a study of T cell repertoires in cytomegalovirus infection. Study context: In public TCR beta signatures, there were indications of both CMV infection and matching HLA type.

Findings of the study overall: What dominated the ex vivo response were HLA-C-restricted CMV-specific TCR beta clonotypes. Carriers of CMV plus the relevant HLA were identified by cumulative public TCR beta family frequency.

Germline CDR1 SGHVS, CDR2 FNYEAQ. CDR3 length equals 13 residues. Between the trimmed V and J ends, which lost 5 bases and 3 bases, there was a span of 11 bases. TCRdb re-called the reads through MiXCR, storing one row per CDR3 protein. The data contain a few hundred thousand distinct CDR3 sequences, roughly 42% of them singletons. This clonotype has only a few counts. The antigen is unknown. V is TRBV7-6 and J is TRBJ2-7, with D hard to call. This receptor was taken from a human donor in good health (CMV status not recorded). Some clones in this sample may be carry-over from other donors' samples. Source: cultured PBMCs, taken from culture after CMV antigen stimulation. The CDR3 sequence: CASSQTPSYEQYF. The CDR3 DNA reads TGTGCCAGCAGCCAGACACCCAGCTACGAGCAGTACTTC.